This T cell receptor (beta chain) is from a study of memory CD8 T cells in hepatitis C reinfection. Regarding time point: pre-reinfection, 55 to 20 weeks before reinfection detection. The sorted cells went straight to TCR sequencing with no prior in vitro expansion. Using immunoSEQ multiplex PCR, the repertoire was profiled, and TCRdb retains in-frame clones only, with some absent. This repertoire shows more than 45,000 clones, roughly nine tenths found once; its top ten account for roughly 1%. V was pared by 4 bases and J by 6 bases, with 1 base of the junction left unmatched. CDR1 is MNHEY and CDR2 is SVGAGI in the germline V gene. The CDR3 loop spans 13 amino acids.

The sample taken for sequencing was naive CD8+ T cells sorted from blood. This receptor was taken from a man aged 18 to 35 with hepatitis C virus infection. The chain recombines TRBV6-5 with TRBJ2-1, with 9 bases aligning to TRBD2. CDR3 nucleotides: TGTGCCAGCAGTTTGACTAGCGGCAATGAGCAGTTCTTC. Translating gives CASSLTSGNEQFF.